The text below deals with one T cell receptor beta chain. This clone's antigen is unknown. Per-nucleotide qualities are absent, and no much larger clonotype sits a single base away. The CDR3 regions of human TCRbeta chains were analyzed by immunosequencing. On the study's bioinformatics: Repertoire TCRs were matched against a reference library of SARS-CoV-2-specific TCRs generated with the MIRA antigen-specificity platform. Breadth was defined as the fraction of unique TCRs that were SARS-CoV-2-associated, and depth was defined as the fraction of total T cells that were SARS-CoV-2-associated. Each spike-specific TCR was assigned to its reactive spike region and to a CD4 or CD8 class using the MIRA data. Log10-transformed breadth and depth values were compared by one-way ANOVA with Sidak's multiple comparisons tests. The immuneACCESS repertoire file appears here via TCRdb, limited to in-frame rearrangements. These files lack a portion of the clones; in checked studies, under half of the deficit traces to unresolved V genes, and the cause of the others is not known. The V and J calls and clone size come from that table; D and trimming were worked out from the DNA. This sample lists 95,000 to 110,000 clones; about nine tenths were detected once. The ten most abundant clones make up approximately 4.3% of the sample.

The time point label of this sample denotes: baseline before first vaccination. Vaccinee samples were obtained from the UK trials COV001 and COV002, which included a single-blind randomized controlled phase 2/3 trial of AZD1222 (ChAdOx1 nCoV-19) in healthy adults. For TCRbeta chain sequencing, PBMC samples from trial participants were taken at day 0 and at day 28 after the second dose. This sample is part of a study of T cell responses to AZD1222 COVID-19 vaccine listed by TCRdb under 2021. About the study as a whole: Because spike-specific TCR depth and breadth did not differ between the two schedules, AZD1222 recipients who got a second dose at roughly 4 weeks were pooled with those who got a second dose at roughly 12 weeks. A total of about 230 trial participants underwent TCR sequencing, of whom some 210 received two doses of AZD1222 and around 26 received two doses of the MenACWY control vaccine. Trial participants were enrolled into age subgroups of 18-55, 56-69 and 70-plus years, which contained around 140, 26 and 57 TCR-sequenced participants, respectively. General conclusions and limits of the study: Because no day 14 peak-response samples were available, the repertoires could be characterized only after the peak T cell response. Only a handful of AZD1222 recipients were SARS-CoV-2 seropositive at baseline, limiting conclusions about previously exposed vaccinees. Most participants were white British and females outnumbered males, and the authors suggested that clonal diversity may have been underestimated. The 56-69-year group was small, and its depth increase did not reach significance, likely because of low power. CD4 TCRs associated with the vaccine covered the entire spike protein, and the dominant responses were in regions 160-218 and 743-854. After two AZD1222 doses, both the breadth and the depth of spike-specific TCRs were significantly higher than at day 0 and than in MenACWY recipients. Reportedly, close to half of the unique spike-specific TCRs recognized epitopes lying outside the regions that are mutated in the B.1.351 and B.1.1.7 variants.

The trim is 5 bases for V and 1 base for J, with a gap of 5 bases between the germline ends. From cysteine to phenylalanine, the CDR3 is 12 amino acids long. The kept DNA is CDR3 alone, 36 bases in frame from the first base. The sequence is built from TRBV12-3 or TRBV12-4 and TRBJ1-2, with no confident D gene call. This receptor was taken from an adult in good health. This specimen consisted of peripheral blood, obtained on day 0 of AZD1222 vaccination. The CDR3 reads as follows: CASSGINYGYTF. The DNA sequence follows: TGTGCCAGCAGTGGCATTAACTATGGCTACACCTTC.